The entry below describes one T cell receptor beta chain. The data were produced by immunoSEQ multiplex PCR, yet TCRdb's version contains in-frame clones alone and is incomplete. The sample contains roughly 40,000 clones, 80% to 95% of which appear only once. The sample comes from a study of ipilimumab plus nivolumab after autologous stem cell transplantation. CDR1 and CDR2 (germline): LNHNV, YYDKDF (reference sequence). Trimming left V 5 bases short and J 2 bases short, with 8 bases between. This CDR3 comprises 13 residues. The TCR was taken from a male donor with multiple myeloma. Source: PBMCs, taken in a trial of ipilimumab plus nivolumab as post-transplant consolidation. This rearrangement joins TRBV15 to TRBJ2-3; D is unclear. The CDR3 is CATSRRNTDTQYF. CDR3 DNA: TGTGCCACCAGCCGAAGAAACACAGATACGCAGTATTTT.